This T cell receptor beta chain originates from a study of early T cells in non-severe SARS-CoV-2 infection. The study's findings and limits: There was a bias toward anti-spike CD8 responses in VDJdb matching, which missed private and CD4 specificities.

This clonotype was counted a few times. Its antigen is still unknown. V was clipped by 2 bases and J by 7 bases, with 21 bases between them. CDR3 size: 17 residues. The germline gives CDR1 SGHTA, CDR2 FQGNSA. The protocol attached unique molecular identifiers to individual cDNA molecules. TCRdb itself ran the 5' RACE reads through MiXCR, one entry per CDR3 protein. The sample shows around 53,000 distinct CDR3 sequences, roughly an eighth of them seen only once. This receptor was taken from an adult who was a healthcare worker with PCR-confirmed SARS-CoV-2 infection or an uninfected control (not recorded which). Sequenced material: whole blood, taken at baseline. The V call is TRBV7-2, the J call TRBJ1-5; unclear D gene. The CDR3 nucleotides are TGTGCCAGCAGCTTACGAACAGATCTAAATGGCGGGCAGCCCCAGCATTTT. This translates into CASSLRTDLNGGQPQHF.